The 9 T cell receptor beta chains in this list originate from one sample, sequenced in a study of post-analysis software for immune sequencing data (dated by TCRdb to 2015 to 2017). What the authors observed across the whole study: Patients showed significantly higher frequencies than controls for several TRBV segments, among them TRBV5-6, TRBV5-1 and TRBV20-1.

Libraries came from PCR. The data were produced on an Illumina HiSeq 2500. Unique molecular identifiers were incorporated into TCR beta cDNA libraries to reduce PCR and sequencing biases. Through fastp at Q25 and MiXCR, TCRdb rebuilt clones from the public reads, retaining in-frame beta chains. Records with the same CDR3 protein are collapsed into one entry carrying the most frequent genes and DNA. The sample profile shows roughly 400,000 distinct CDR3 sequences; roughly 38% of them were found once. The ten most abundant clones make up under 9% of the sample. No antigen is known for these receptors. The sample taken for sequencing was blood. Receptors were obtained from a girl aged 2 to 10 with multiple sclerosis.

This sequence joins TRBV20-1 and TRBJ1-2; 7 bases are shared with TRBD1. The germline CDR1 and CDR2 sequences are DFQATT and SNEGSKA (reference sequence). The ends lost 3 bases at V and 8 bases at J; junction bases unmatched: 21. The CDR3 contains 17 residues. Here the CDR3 reads CSARSWSTGSARWGYTF. The CDR3 DNA reads TGCAGTGCTAGGTCTTGGTCGACAGGGTCTGCCCGATGGGGCTACACCTTC.

The chain employs TRBV29-1 and TRBJ2-7; TRBD1 aligns across 9 bases. The CDR3 extends over 13 amino acids. V gave up 7 bases and J gave up 5 bases; unmatched junction bases: 9. Germline V gene sequence: CDR1 SQVTM, CDR2 ANQGSEA. In nucleotides, the CDR3 is TGCAGCGCTTCCGGGACAGGGCACGACGAGCAGTACTTC. Amino acids: CSASGTGHDEQYF.

The V gene is TRBV10-3, the J gene TRBJ2-5, with 7 bases aligning to TRBD2. The CDR3 runs to 16 residues. Germline-derived CDR1 and CDR2 are ENHRY and SYGVKD. V was pared by 4 bases and J by 3 bases, with 11 bases of the junction left unmatched. CDR3 sequence: CAISGLAGLLKETQYF. For the CDR3, the DNA is TGTGCCATCAGTGGACTAGCAGGGCTGCTCAAAGAGACCCAGTACTTC.

V gene TRBV12-3 or TRBV12-4 combines with J gene TRBJ1-5; D not resolved. This CDR3 is 14 amino acids long. V was clipped by 0 bases and J by 0 bases, with 3 bases between them. CDR3: CASSLAYSNQPQHF. CDR3 sequence (DNA): TGTGCCAGCAGTTTAGCATATAGCAATCAGCCCCAGCATTTT.

This clonotype showed up just a few times. The genes are TRBV29-1 and TRBJ2-7; 8 bases are a match to TRBD2. CDR1 is SQVTM, CDR2 ANQGSEA, per germline. CDR3 size: 15 residues. Trimming cost V 4 bases and J 7 bases; bases outside gene matches: 15. The CDR3 DNA reads as TGCAGCGTTGGCCACGGGGGGGGAACGGTTCGGGAGCAGTACTTC. Translating gives CSVGHGGGTVREQYF.

This rearrangement joins TRBV20-1 to TRBJ1-5; 8 nucleotides line up with TRBD1. The ends lost 6 bases at V and 0 bases at J; junction bases unmatched: 4. The CDR3 has 14 residues. Germline lookup yields CDR1 DFQATT and CDR2 SNEGSKA (reference sequence). The CDR3 here is CSAQGAVSNQPQHF. The CDR3, as DNA: TGCAGTGCCCAGGGGGCGGTTAGCAATCAGCCCCAGCATTTT.

This chain connects TRBV27 to TRBJ1-2; D gene ambiguous. The CDR3 runs 12 residues. In germline, CDR1 is MNHEY, CDR2 SMNVEV (reference sequence). V lost 0 bases and J lost 8, with 7 bases in between. The CDR3 reads CASSLSPMGYTF. The CDR3 bases are TGTGCCAGCAGTTTATCCCCTATGGGCTACACCTTC.

The chain employs TRBV7-6 and TRBJ2-1; TRBD1 agrees at 7 bases. Per germline, CDR1 SGHVS and CDR2 FNYEAQ. This CDR3 is 14 amino acids long. Trimming took 7 bases from V and 7 from J; bases not matched to a gene: 10. The CDR3 bases are TGTGCCAGCAACAACCGACAGGGTCCTAATGAGCAGTTCTTC. Encoded protein: CASNNRQGPNEQFF.

The rearrangement links TRBV7-2 to TRBJ2-7; the match to TRBD1 covers 7 bases. Germline V CDR1 and CDR2: SGHTA, FQGNSA. The CDR3 is made up of 14 amino acids. Losses at the gene ends were 2 bases for V and 2 bases for J; bases not matched to a gene: 3. CDR3 DNA: TGTGCCAGCAGCTTATGGACAGGTCCCTACGAGCAGTACTTC. Amino acid sequence: CASSLWTGPYEQYF.